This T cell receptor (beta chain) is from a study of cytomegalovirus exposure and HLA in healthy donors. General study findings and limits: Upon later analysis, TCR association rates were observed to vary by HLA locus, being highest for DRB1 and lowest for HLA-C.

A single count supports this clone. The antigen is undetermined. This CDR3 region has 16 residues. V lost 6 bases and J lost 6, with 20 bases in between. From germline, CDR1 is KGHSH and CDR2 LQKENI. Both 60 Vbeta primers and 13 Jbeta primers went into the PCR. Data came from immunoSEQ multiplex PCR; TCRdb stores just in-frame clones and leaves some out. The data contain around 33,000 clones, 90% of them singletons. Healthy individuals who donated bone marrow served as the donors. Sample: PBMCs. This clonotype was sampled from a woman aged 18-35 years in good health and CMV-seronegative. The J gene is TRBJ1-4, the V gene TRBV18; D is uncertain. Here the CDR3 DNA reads TGTGCCAGCTCGCGGGATCCGGTGCGCTTTGATGAAAAACTGTTTTTT. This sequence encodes CASSRDPVRFDEKLFF.